This TCR beta chain was identified in a study of shared clonotypes between healthy human individuals. Background on the study: Per-donor plates numbered three CD4 naive, three CD4 memory, two CD8 naive and one CD8 memory.

On this clone: The sample has other DNA sequences that encode this CDR3 too.

Libraries were prepared by immunoSEQ multiplex PCR; TCRdb keeps only in-frame clonotypes and omits some of them. The data hold 300,000 to 400,000 clones, with more than 75% observed a single time. This receptor was identified in a man aged 18 to 35 in good health. Sequencing was carried out using memory CD8+ T cells sorted from blood. Subset of the sample: CD45RO+ cells pooled with CCR7-negative TemRA cells.

CDR3 protein: CASSLGGGSYEQYF. The CDR3, as DNA: TGCGCCAGCAGCTTGGGTGGTGGATCCTACGAGCAGTACTTC. The chain employs TRBV5-1 and TRBJ2-7; D gene ambiguous. The germline V gene encodes CDR1 SGHRS and CDR2 YFSETQ. V dropped 0 bases and J dropped 1 base, with 8 bases sitting between them. The CDR3 has 14 residues.